This is a list of T cell receptor beta chains from one sample in a study of blood T cells in healthy people across ages. TCRdb re-analysed the 5' RACE reads in MiXCR, keeping a single row per CDR3 protein. The sample yields about 1.4 million distinct CDR3 sequences, approximately 59% seen once. What was sequenced was blood. The receptor set was obtained from a man between 18 and 35 years old in good health. The CDR3 runs from the conserved cysteine through the conserved F or W. A D gene is named only where the DNA matches it firmly. For some rows the clone size is stated as once, few or many, or as a class when expanded; others skip it.

V,size,D,J,CDR3,DNA
TRBV27,-,TRBD2,TRBJ2-7,CASSGAGTSGREVYEQYF,TGTGCCAGCAGTGGAGCCGGGACTAGCGGGAGGGAGGTATACGAGCAGTACTTC
TRBV15,-,-,TRBJ2-7,CATSRVGGSYEQYF,TGTGCCACCAGCAGGGTGGGGGGCAGTTACGAGCAGTACTTC
TRBV4-3,few,TRBD1,TRBJ1-6,CASSQVDRANSPLHF,TGCGCCAGCAGCCAAGTGGACAGGGCGAATTCACCCCTCCACTTT
TRBV6-5,few,-,TRBJ1-2,CASRNGLYGYTF,TGTGCCAGCAGGAATGGGCTCTATGGCTACACCTTC
TRBV20-1,few,TRBD2,TRBJ2-5,CSAGEASGVQETQYF,TGCAGTGCGGGGGAGGCTAGCGGGGTTCAAGAGACCCAGTACTTC
TRBV5-4,-,-,TRBJ2-1,CASGLVEQFF,TGTGCCAGCGGGCTTGTCGAGCAGTTCTTC
TRBV15,-,-,TRBJ2-3,CATSRDPQFAADTQYF,TGTGCCACCAGCAGAGATCCCCAGTTTGCGGCAGATACGCAGTATTTT
TRBV20-1,-,TRBD1,TRBJ2-3,CSAREDRRLTDTQYF,TGCAGTGCTAGAGAGGACAGGAGACTCACAGATACGCAGTATTTT
TRBV11-2,-,-,TRBJ2-7,CASSVSAQAGEQYF,TGTGCCAGCAGCGTTAGCGCCCAGGCTGGTGAGCAGTACTTC
TRBV27,-,TRBD1,TRBJ2-6,CASSTDRVTSGANVLTF,TGTGCCAGCAGTACAGACAGGGTTACCTCTGGGGCCAACGTCCTGACTTTC